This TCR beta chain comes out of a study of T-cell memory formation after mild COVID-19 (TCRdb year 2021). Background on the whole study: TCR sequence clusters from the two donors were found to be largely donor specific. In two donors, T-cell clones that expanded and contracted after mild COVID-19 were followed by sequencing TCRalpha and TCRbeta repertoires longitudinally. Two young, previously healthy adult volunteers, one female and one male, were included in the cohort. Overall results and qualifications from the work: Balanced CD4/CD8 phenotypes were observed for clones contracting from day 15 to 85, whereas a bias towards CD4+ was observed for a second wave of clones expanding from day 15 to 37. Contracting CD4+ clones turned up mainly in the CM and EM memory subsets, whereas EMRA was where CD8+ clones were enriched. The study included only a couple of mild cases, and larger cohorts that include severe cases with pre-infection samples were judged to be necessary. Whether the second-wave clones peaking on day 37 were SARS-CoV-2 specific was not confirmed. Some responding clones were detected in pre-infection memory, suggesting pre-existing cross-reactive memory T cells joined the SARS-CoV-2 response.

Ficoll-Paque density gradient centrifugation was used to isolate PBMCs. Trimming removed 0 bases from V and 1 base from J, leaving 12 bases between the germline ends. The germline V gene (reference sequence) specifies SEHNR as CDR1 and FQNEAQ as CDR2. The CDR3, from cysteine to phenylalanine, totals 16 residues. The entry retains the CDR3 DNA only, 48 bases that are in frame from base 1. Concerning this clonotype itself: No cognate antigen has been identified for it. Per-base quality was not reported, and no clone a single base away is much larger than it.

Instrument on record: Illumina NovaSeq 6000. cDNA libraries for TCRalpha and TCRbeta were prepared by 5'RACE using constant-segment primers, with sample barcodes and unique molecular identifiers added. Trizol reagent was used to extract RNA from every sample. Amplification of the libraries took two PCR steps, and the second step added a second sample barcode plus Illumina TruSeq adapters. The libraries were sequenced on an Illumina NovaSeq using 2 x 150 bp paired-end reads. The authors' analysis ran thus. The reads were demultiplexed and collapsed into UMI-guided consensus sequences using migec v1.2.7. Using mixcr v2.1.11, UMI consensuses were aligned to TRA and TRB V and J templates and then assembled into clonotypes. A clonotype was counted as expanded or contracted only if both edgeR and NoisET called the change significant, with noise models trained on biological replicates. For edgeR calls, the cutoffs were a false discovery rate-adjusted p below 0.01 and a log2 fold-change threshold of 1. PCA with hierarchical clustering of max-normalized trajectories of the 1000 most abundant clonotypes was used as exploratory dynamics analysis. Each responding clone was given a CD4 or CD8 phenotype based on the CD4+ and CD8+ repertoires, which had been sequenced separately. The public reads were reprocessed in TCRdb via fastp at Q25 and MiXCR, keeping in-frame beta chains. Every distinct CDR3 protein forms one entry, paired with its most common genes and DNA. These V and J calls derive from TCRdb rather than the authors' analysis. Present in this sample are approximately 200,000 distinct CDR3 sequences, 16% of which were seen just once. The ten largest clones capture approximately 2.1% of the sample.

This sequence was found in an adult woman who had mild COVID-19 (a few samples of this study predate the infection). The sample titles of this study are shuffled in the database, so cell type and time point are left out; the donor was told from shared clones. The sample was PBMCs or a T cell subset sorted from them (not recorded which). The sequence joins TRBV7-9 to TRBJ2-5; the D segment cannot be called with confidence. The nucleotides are TGTGCCAGCAGCTTAGCGGGCAGTTCCATCCAAGAGACCCAGTACTTC. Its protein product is CASSLAGSSIQETQYF.